The 6 T cell receptor beta chains presented below share a single source sample, sequenced in a study of T cells in Graves' hyperthyroidism and ophthalmopathy. Regions amplified from RNA transcripts were the TCR beta CDR3 regions. When the TCR CDR3 underwent first-round RT-PCR, the HTBI primer set was used. A single record per CDR3 protein comes from TCRdb applying MiXCR to the multiplex PCR reads. Of about 410,000 distinct CDR3 sequences listed, roughly 14% were seen once; the top ten hold under 15%. Material: blood. The receptors were sampled from a man aged 18 to 35 with Graves' ophthalmopathy.

The table lists this clonotype with many counts. The chain uses TRBV5-1 and TRBJ2-6; D not resolved. Trimming removed 5 bases from V and 2 bases from J, with 14 bases in between. The CDR3 extends over 16 amino acids. Germline V gene data show CDR1 as SGHRS and CDR2 as YFSETQ. This CDR3 reads CASRRAFLAGANVLTF. In nucleotides, the CDR3 is TGCGCCAGCAGAAGGGCATTTCTAGCTGGGGCCAACGTCCTGACTTTC.

This clonotype was found many times. The chain employs TRBV7-2 and TRBJ2-7; perhaps TRBD2 as D (5 bases). V was shortened by 2 bases and J by 6 bases, with 14 bases between the two germline ends. Per germline, CDR1 SGHTA and CDR2 FQGNSA. The CDR3 loop spans 14 amino acids. As DNA, the CDR3 is TGTGCCAGCAGCTTACCATTGAGGGCTAGCGAGCAGTACTTC. It specifies CASSLPLRASEQYF.

Notes on this clonotype: A junction boundary mismatches the germline segment, possibly from a read error. The chain links TRBV4-1 to TRBJ1-2; D might be TRBD1 (5 bases). Germline CDR1 reads MGHRA; CDR2 reads YSYEKL. This CDR3 has 14 residues. For the CDR3, the DNA is TGCGCCAGCATCCAAGGACATTGGAGCTATGGCTACACCTTC. It codes for CASIQGHWSYGYTF.

This clonotype came up many times. This chain joins TRBV18 and TRBJ2-7, with 7 nucleotides matching TRBD1. Germline V CDR1 and CDR2: KGHSH, LQKENI. This CDR3 contains 13 residues. V was pared by 2 bases and J by 6 bases, with 4 bases of the junction left unmatched. The CDR3 here is CASSPSGQVEQYF. In nucleotides, the CDR3 is TGTGCCAGCTCACCATCCGGACAGGTCGAGCAGTACTTC.

This clonotype came up many times. This rearrangement joins TRBV3-1 to TRBJ2-1; 7 bases map to TRBD2. Germline V gene data show CDR1 as LGHDT and CDR2 as YNNKEL (reference sequence). Germline trimming cut 4 bases from V and 0 bases from J; bases unmatched to any gene: 6. This CDR3 comprises 16 residues. CDR3 in amino acids: CASSLPAGSSYNEQFF. CDR3 coding DNA: TGTGCCAGCAGCCTTCCAGCGGGGAGCTCCTACAATGAGCAGTTCTTC.

As regards this clonotype: Being one base from a much bigger clone, this may be a read error. The gene calls are TRBV7-2 and TRBJ2-5; perhaps TRBD1 as D (5 bases). Germline-derived CDR1 and CDR2 are SGHTA and FQGNSA. Trimming cost V 5 bases and J 4 bases, with 11 bases left between them. The CDR3 has 13 residues. CDR3 nucleotide sequence: TGTGCCAGCAGCGGACACTGGGGAGAGACCCAGTACTTC. It is translated as CASSGHWGETQYF.